A single sample is the source of the 3 T cell receptor beta chains below, sequenced in a study of blood T cell repertoires in COVID-19. TCRdb's copy holds only in-frame clones and misses some; the assay was immunoSEQ multiplex PCR. The sample lists roughly 49,000 clones, around 83% occurring once. The sample comprised peripheral blood. The receptors stem from a man older than 75 with active COVID-19.

This clone was recorded only once. The V and J genes are TRBV10-3 and TRBJ2-5; 7 bases align to TRBD1. CDR1 ENHRY and CDR2 SYGVKD come from the germline V gene. V trimming: 11 bases; J trimming: 0 bases; junction bases outside the gene matches: 6. The CDR3 extends over 13 amino acids. This CDR3 reads CASWGQNQETQYF. The CDR3 DNA reads TGTGCCTCGTGGGGACAGAACCAAGAGACCCAGTACTTC.

This chain joins TRBV7-9 and TRBJ1-4; D perhaps matches TRBD1 (5 bases). The germline CDR1 and CDR2 sequences are SEHNR and FQNEAQ (reference sequence). With 3 bases removed from V and 0 bases from J, the gap between germline ends came to 5 bases. The CDR3 has 14 residues. The CDR3 protein is CASSLTATNEKLFF. CDR3 in DNA: TGTGCCAGCAGCTTGACAGCAACTAATGAAAAACTGTTTTTT.

This clone appeared a single time. This chain uses TRBV11-3 with TRBJ2-5, with 8 bases that match TRBD1. Trimming at V came to 5 bases and at J to 4 bases, leaving 3 bases not matched to a gene. This CDR3 comprises 13 residues. Germline assignment: CDR1 SGHNT and CDR2 YENEEA. DNA for the CDR3: TGTGCCAGCAGCGACAGGGGTGTAGAGACCCAGTACTTC. Translated, it gives CASSDRGVETQYF. Supplemented by reference TRBV11-3 and TRBJ2-5, the full variable domain reads EAGVVQSPRYKIIEKKQPVAFWCNPISGHNTLYWYLQNLGQGPELLIRYENEEAVDDSQLPKDRFSAERLKGVDSTLKIQPAELGDSAVYLCASSDRGVETQYFGPGTRLLVL.